The entry below gives a single T cell receptor beta chain sequence along with its context. This sample is part of a study of technical replicates of blood from several donors. V shed 0 bases, J shed 2 bases, and the junction held 10 bases outside the gene matches. CDR1 is SGHTS and CDR2 is YDEGEE in the germline V gene. There are 19 residues in the CDR3. Assay used: immunoSEQ multiplex PCR; TCRdb lists only in-frame clones, some missing. The sample gives around 50,000 clones, roughly 95% of which show up once; under 0.45% is in the top ten. V usage is TRBV5-8 and J usage is TRBJ2-6; 8 bases line up with TRBD1. Specimen: T cells isolated from PBMCs. The clonotype was recovered from a human donor in good health. In DNA form, the CDR3 reads TGTGCCAGCAGCTTGGAAATAGGACAGGGTCCCACTGGGGCCAACGTCCTGACTTTC. Its translation is CASSLEIGQGPTGANVLTF.